This entry describes one T cell receptor (beta chain). FACS was used to enrich TEMRA cells, whereas the CD8+ and CD4+ T cells were obtained by negative isolation. The data belong to a study of CD8 T cells in Susac syndrome. Random hexamers served to reverse transcribe about 0.5 to 1 ug RNA. The immunoSEQ assay covered 54 Vbeta and 13 Jbeta segments for CDR3. TCRdb reprocessed the immunoSEQ multiplex PCR reads via MiXCR and lists one record per CDR3 protein. Among about 200,000 distinct CDR3 sequences listed, around 95% were seen once. This CDR3 spans 16 amino acids. CDR1 and CDR2 (germline): SGDLS, YYNGEE. V was pared by 0 bases and J by 3 bases, with 9 bases of the junction left unmatched.

The J gene is TRBJ2-7, the V gene TRBV9, with TRBD2 matching 7 bases. The sequenced sample consisted of CD4+ T cells from PBMCs. The sequence derives from a human donor in good health. CDR3 bases: TGTGCCAGCAGCGTAGAGGGGTCGGCTAGCGGCTACGAGCAGTACGTC. The encoded protein is CASSVEGSASGYEQYV.